This note documents a single T cell receptor beta chain sequence. Its specificity is unknown. Regarding time point: recipient sample about 28 days before transplant, after cytoreduction. The data are from a study of T cell clonotyping in hematopoietic cell transplantation. The method was immunoSEQ multiplex PCR; TCRdb's version includes in-frame clones alone and lacks a portion of them. This sample has some 45,000 clones, with approximately 82% found just once. Overall study results and limits: Without cell sorting, CD4 versus CD8 contributions remain unresolved. Graft donor and pretransplant recipient Inverse Simpson Index values predicted broader posttransplant TCR diversity. After transplant, recipient diversity fell while pathologically expanded clonotypes grew through day 180.

There are 13 residues in the CDR3. Germline loops: CDR1 MNHEY, CDR2 SVGAGI. The V segment lost 6 bases and the J segment 2 bases; nucleotides outside the gene matches: 4. The rearrangement joins TRBV6-5 to TRBJ2-7; TRBD1 agrees at 7 bases. The receptor was isolated from a man in his 60s with myelodysplastic syndrome. Some clones in this sample may be carry-over from other donors' samples. The sequenced sample was peripheral blood mononuclear cells, obtained before stem cell transplant. Here the CDR3 DNA reads TGTGCCAGCAGCGAGGGACAGCCCTACGAGCAGTACTTC. Its protein is CASSEGQPYEQYF.